These 26 T cell receptor beta chains were all obtained from the same sample, sequenced in a study of cytomegalovirus exposure and HLA in healthy donors. Some clones are missing from TCRdb's copy, which holds only in-frame ones; the method was immunoSEQ multiplex PCR. The sample lists 70,000 or so clones; 94% were seen once. The sample was PBMCs. The origin of the receptors is a young woman in good health and CMV-seronegative.

The chain combines TRBV4-1 with TRBJ2-2; 11 nucleotides agree with TRBD2. Germline CDR1 and CDR2: MGHRA and YSYEKL. Trimming cost V 0 bases and J 5 bases; bases outside gene matches: 8. This CDR3 has 18 residues. Written as DNA, the CDR3 is TGCGCCAGCAGCCAAGATAACCCTAGCGGGGGGTATACCGGGGAGCTGTTTTTT. Translated: CASSQDNPSGGYTGELFF.

The chain recombines TRBV2 with TRBJ2-1; 12 bases line up with TRBD1. CDR3 length: 15 residues. Germline V gives CDR1 SNHLY, CDR2 FYNNEI. V lost 6 bases and J lost 4; bases outside the gene matches: 4. CDR3 in DNA: TGTGCCAGCAGGGGGGGACAGGGGGCGTACAATGAGCAGTTCTTC. Residues: CASRGGQGAYNEQFF.

CDR3 in DNA: TGTGCCAGCAGCTTGGTGGGCGACTATGGCTACACCTTC. It translates to CASSLVGDYGYTF. V gene TRBV5-4 combines with J gene TRBJ1-2; D unresolved. V was pared by 0 bases and J by 3 bases, with 6 bases between. The V gene's germline CDR1 is SGHNT and CDR2 YYREEE (reference sequence). The CDR3 has 13 residues.

This rearrangement joins TRBV7-9 to TRBJ2-7; a weak D match, TRBD1 (6 bases). The germline V gene encodes CDR1 SEHNR and CDR2 FQNEAQ (reference sequence). The CDR3 length is 14 residues. The V end lost 1 base, the J end lost 2 bases, and 9 bases lay between the germline ends. The CDR3 nucleotides are TGTGCCAGCAGCTTAGTTCCAGGGGCCTACGAGCAGTACTTC. It specifies CASSLVPGAYEQYF.

The chain has TRBV7-8 and TRBJ2-2; 10 bases align to TRBD2. The CDR3 sequence is 18 residues long. CDR1 is SGHVS, CDR2 FQNEAQ, per germline. V was pared by 2 bases and J by 4 bases, with 10 bases of the junction left unmatched. CDR3 nucleotides: TGTGCCAGCAGCTTAAATCCTAGCGGGGGCAGTGGCACCGGGGAGCTGTTTTTT. As protein: CASSLNPSGGSGTGELFF.

This chain uses TRBV7-3 with TRBJ1-4; unclear D gene. The germline CDR1 and CDR2 sequences are SGHTA and FQGTGA. Deletions cut 5 bases from V and 0 bases from J, with 10 bases between. The CDR3 covers 15 residues. The CDR3 spells CASSLTRATNEKLFF. CDR3 DNA sequence: TGTGCCAGCAGCCTGACGAGGGCAACTAATGAAAAACTGTTTTTT.

The genes are TRBV6-4 and TRBJ2-2; 8 bases map to TRBD1. V shed 3 bases and J 4 bases; nucleotides not matched to a gene: 4. The V gene's germline CDR1 is MRHNA and CDR2 SNTAGT. The CDR3 extends over 15 amino acids. CDR3 bases: TGTGCCAGCAGTGAAGCAGGGGGCTCCACCGGGGAGCTGTTTTTT. It translates to CASSEAGGSTGELFF.

The count of this clone is one. The chain links TRBV11-2 to TRBJ2-3; 7 bases are a match to TRBD1. The junction had 6 bases not matched to a gene; V was cut back by 3 bases and J by 6 bases. Germline-derived CDR1 and CDR2 are SGHAT and FQNNGV. There are 14 residues in the CDR3. The CDR3 DNA reads TGTGCCAGCAGCTTTGAACAGGGGTGGGATACGCAGTATTTT. This translates into CASSFEQGWDTQYF.

The chain joins TRBV4-1 to TRBJ2-1; D is ambiguous. The germline V gene has CDR1 MGHRA and CDR2 YSYEKL. CDR3 length: 12 residues. The V and J ends lost 2 bases and 15 bases respectively, with 14 bases between them. This CDR3 is CASSQSSTGWFF. CDR3 bases: TGCGCCAGCAGCCAAAGTAGCACCGGGTGGTTCTTC.

This chain connects TRBV7-9 to TRBJ1-2; 9 nucleotides match TRBD1. The CDR3 consists of 16 residues. Per the germline V gene, CDR1 is SEHNR and CDR2 is FQNEAQ (reference sequence). The ends lost 1 base at V and 0 bases at J; junction bases unmatched: 3. This CDR3 reads CASSLGQGVPNYGYTF. The CDR3 DNA reads TGTGCCAGCAGCTTAGGACAGGGGGTCCCTAACTATGGCTACACCTTC.

This rearrangement joins TRBV27 to TRBJ1-5; no clear D gene. This CDR3 spans 12 amino acids. Trimming cost V 6 bases and J 6 bases, with 9 bases left between them. Germline assignment: CDR1 MNHEY and CDR2 SMNVEV (reference sequence). The CDR3 DNA reads as TGTGCCAGCAGGAGGAAAGCTCAGCCCCAGCATTTT. This encodes CASRRKAQPQHF.

The J gene is TRBJ1-1, the V gene TRBV5-6; TRBD1 aligns across 10 bases. CDR1 and CDR2 (germline): SGHDT, YYEEEE. The CDR3 extends over 16 amino acids. Trimming cost V 3 bases and J 1 base; bases outside gene matches: 6. CDR3 loop: CASSWTGGLKNTEAFF. In DNA form, the CDR3 reads TGTGCCAGCAGCTGGACAGGGGGGCTGAAGAACACTGAAGCTTTCTTT.

The chain combines TRBV6-6 with TRBJ2-2, with D possibly matching TRBD1 (7 bases). Germline lookup yields CDR1 MNHNY and CDR2 SVGAGI (reference sequence). V gave up 2 bases and J gave up 3 bases, with 13 bases separating them. The CDR3 runs to 16 residues. The CDR3 DNA reads TGTGCCAGCAGTTACCTCCCCAGGGGGGACACCGGGGAGCTGTTTTTT. Translation gives CASSYLPRGDTGELFF.

The rearrangement uses TRBV4-1 and TRBJ1-4; 9 bases match TRBD1. CDR1 is MGHRA, CDR2 YSYEKL, per germline. V lost 1 base to trimming and J lost 7 bases; unmatched junction nucleotides: 4. The CDR3 is 15 residues long. The CDR3 region is CASSQAGTGIEKLFF. The CDR3 region has the DNA TGCGCCAGCAGCCAAGCCGGGACAGGGATTGAAAAACTGTTTTTT.

The chain joins TRBV4-2 to TRBJ1-5, with D possibly being TRBD1 (5 bases). This CDR3 has 15 residues. V lost 0 bases and J 3 bases, leaving 9 bases between the germline ends. CDR1 and CDR2 (germline): LGHNA, YNFKEQ. CDR3 bases: TGTGCCAGCAGCCAAGAGGCAGGGAACAATCAGCCCCAGCATTTT. This encodes CASSQEAGNNQPQHF.

The chain combines TRBV19 with TRBJ2-2; D gene ambiguous. V lost 5 bases to trimming and J lost 6 bases, with 10 bases between them. This CDR3 spans 13 amino acids. Germline V CDR1 and CDR2: LNHDA, SQIVND (reference sequence). As DNA, the CDR3 is TGTGCCAGTAGTGGTCAGGAACCCGGGGAGCTGTTTTTT. Its translation is CASSGQEPGELFF. Filled out from reference TRBV19 and TRBJ2-2, the complete variable domain reads DGGITQSPKYLFRKEGQNVTLSCEQNLNHDAMYWYRQDPGQGLRLIYYSQIVNDFQKGDIAEGYSVSREKKESFPLTVTSAQKNPTAFYLCASSGQEPGELFFGEGSRLTVL.

This sequence joins TRBV2 and TRBJ2-5; possibly TRBD2 for D (7 bases). Germline-derived CDR1 and CDR2 are SNHLY and FYNNEI. Trimming took off 7 bases at V and 2 bases at J, with 20 bases between the two ends. The CDR3 extends over 16 amino acids. DNA for the CDR3: TGTGCCAGCAAGCTTAGAGACGGGGGGCCGCAAGAGACCCAGTACTTC. Residues: CASKLRDGGPQETQYF.

The V call is TRBV11-3, the J call TRBJ2-3; perhaps TRBD1 as D (5 bases). V was clipped by 1 base and J by 3 bases, with 14 bases between them. Germline V lookup: CDR1 SGHNT, CDR2 YENEEA. The CDR3 consists of 16 residues. The CDR3 is CASSLGSRAQTDTQYF. The CDR3 bases are TGTGCCAGCAGCTTAGGTTCCAGGGCCCAAACAGATACGCAGTATTTT.

In this sample, this clone turned up once. The chain has TRBV27 and TRBJ2-7; possibly TRBD2 for D (5 bases). V lost 5 bases and J lost 2, with 7 bases in between. The CDR3 sequence is 12 residues long. CDR1 is MNHEY, CDR2 SMNVEV, per germline (reference sequence). CDR3: CASSTGTYEQYF. CDR3 in DNA: TGTGCCAGCAGTACCGGGACCTACGAGCAGTACTTC.

The V call is TRBV5-4, the J call TRBJ2-5; the match to TRBD1 covers 10 bases. The junction had 3 bases not matched to a gene; V was cut back by 2 bases and J by 5 bases. The CDR3 has 14 amino acids. Germline CDR1 and CDR2: SGHNT and YYREEE (reference sequence). CDR3 nucleotide sequence: TGTGCCAGCAGCTTCGGGACAGGGGTCGAGACCCAGTACTTC. Its protein product is CASSFGTGVETQYF.

The chain has TRBV14 and TRBJ1-2; D is perhaps TRBD1 (5 bases). In germline, CDR1 is SGHDN, CDR2 FVKESK. The CDR3 is 17 amino acids. V was shortened by 0 bases and J by 3 bases, with 17 bases between the two germline ends. The CDR3: CASSQEIGRAVDYGYTF. CDR3 in DNA: TGTGCCAGCAGCCAAGAAATTGGCAGGGCGGTGGACTATGGCTACACCTTC.

The chain uses TRBV6-5 and TRBJ2-3; no clear D gene. The V end was cut by 6 bases, the J end by 0 bases, with 7 bases between. This CDR3 contains 13 residues. The V gene's germline CDR1 is MNHEY and CDR2 SVGAGI. The CDR3 coding sequence is TGTGCCAGCAGGGTCGGTAGCACAGATACGCAGTATTTT. Amino acids: CASRVGSTDTQYF.

V and J are TRBV18 and TRBJ2-3; 8 bases fit TRBD2. V shed 3 bases, J shed 6 bases, and the junction held 11 bases outside the gene matches. Looked up from germline, CDR1 is KGHSH and CDR2 is LQKENI. The CDR3 has 16 amino acids. The CDR3 DNA is TGTGCCAGCTCACCGCGGCCTAGCGGGTTAGGGGATACGCAGTATTTT. It codes for CASSPRPSGLGDTQYF.

The chain couples TRBV7-9 to TRBJ1-4, with D possibly matching TRBD1 (5 bases). In germline, CDR1 is SEHNR, CDR2 FQNEAQ (reference sequence). The length of the CDR3 is 16 residues. V dropped 2 bases and J dropped 8 bases, with 18 bases sitting between them. CDR3 residues: CASSLRGERPGEKLFF. CDR3 DNA: TGTGCCAGCAGCTTACGGGGGGAACGACCGGGGGAAAAACTGTTTTTT.

This rearrangement joins TRBV5-6 to TRBJ2-5; 7 nucleotides line up with TRBD2. The CDR3 is 12 residues long. J was trimmed by 7 bases and V by 4 bases; bases with no gene match: 4. The germline CDR1 and CDR2 sequences are SGHDT and YYEEEE. The CDR3 DNA is TGTGCCAGCAGCCCGGGGGGAAGGACCCAGTACTTC. It encodes CASSPGGRTQYF. Based on the CDR3 plus reference TRBV5-6 and TRBJ2-5, the full variable domain is DAGVTQSPTHLIKTRGQQVTLRCSPKSGHDTVSWYQQALGQGPQFIFQYYEEEERQRGNFPDRFSGHQFPNYSSELNVNALLLGDSALYLCASSPGGRTQYFGPGTRLLVL.

J is TRBJ2-2 and V is TRBV9; TRBD2 agrees at 9 bases. With V trimmed by 3 bases and J by 2 bases, 2 bases remained unmatched. CDR1 is SGDLS and CDR2 is YYNGEE in the germline V gene. This CDR3 is 15 amino acids long. The CDR3 is CASSAGLANTGELFF. The CDR3 coding sequence is TGTGCCAGCAGCGCGGGACTAGCCAACACCGGGGAGCTGTTTTTT. Together with reference TRBV9 and TRBJ2-2, the CDR3 gives the full variable domain: DSGVTQTPKHLITATGQRVTLRCSPRSGDLSVYWYQQSLDQGLQFLIQYYNGEERAKGNILERFSAQQFPDLHSELNLSSLELGDSALYFCASSAGLANTGELFFGEGSRLTVL.